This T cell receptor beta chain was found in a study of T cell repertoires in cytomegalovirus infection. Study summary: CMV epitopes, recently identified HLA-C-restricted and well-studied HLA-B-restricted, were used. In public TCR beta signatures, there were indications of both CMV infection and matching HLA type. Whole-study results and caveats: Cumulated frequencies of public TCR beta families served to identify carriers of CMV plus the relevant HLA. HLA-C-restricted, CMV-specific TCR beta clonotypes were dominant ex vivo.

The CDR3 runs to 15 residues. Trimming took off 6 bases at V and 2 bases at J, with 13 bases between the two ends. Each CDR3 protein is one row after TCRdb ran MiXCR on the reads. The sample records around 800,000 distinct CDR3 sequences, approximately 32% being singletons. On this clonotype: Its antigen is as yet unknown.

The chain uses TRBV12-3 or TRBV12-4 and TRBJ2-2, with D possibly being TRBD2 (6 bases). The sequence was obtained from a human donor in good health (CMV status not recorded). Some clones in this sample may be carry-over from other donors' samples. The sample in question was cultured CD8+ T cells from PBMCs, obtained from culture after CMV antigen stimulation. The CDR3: CASSRDFGNTGELFF. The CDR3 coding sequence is TGTGCCAGCAGCAGGGACTTCGGAAACACCGGGGAGCTGTTTTTT.